This T cell receptor beta chain emerged from a study of shared clonotypes between healthy human individuals. About the research overall: Aged 18 to 49, the donors were a couple of women and a few men.

This clone appeared a single time. How the authors handled the data: ImmunoSEQ only sent back junction sequences with no quality scores, so filtering was done differently. Profiled with immunoSEQ multiplex PCR; TCRdb holds only in-frame clones, not every one. Clonal size and the V and J genes are those of that table, whereas D and trimming came from the DNA. Of millions of clones listed, around nine tenths are singletons. The split of CD4+ cells yielded CD45RA+ naive and CD45RA-negative memory subsets. The CDR3 is 16 amino acids. Looked up from germline, CDR1 is MNHNY and CDR2 is SVGAGI (reference sequence). Trimming removed 0 bases from V and 6 bases from J, with 14 bases in between.

Material for sequencing was naive CD4+ T cells sorted from blood. This sample's subset: CD45RA+ positively selected. The source is a man aged 18-30 years in good health. V is TRBV6-6 and J is TRBJ1-4; D is perhaps TRBD1 (5 bases). The CDR3 coding sequence is TGTGCCAGCAGTTACTCCCCCGGGGGGAGGGATGAAAAACTGTTTTTT. Protein: CASSYSPGGRDEKLFF.